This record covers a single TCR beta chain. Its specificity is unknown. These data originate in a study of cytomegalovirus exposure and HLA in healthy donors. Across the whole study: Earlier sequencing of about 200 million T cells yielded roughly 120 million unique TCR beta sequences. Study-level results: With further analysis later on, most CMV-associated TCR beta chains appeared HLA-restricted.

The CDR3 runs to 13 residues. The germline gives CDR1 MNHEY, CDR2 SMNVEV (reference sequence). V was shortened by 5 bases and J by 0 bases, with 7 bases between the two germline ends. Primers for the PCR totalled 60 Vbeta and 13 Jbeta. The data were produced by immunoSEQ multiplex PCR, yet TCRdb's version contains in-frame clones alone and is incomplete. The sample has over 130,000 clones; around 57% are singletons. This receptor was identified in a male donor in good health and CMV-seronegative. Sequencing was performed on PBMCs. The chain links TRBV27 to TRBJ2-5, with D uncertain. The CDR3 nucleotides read TGTGCCAGCAGTCCCCGGTACCAAGAGACCCAGTACTTC. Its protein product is CASSPRYQETQYF.